This record looks at one T cell receptor beta chain sequence and its context. Autoimmune disease history or systemic immunosuppression meant exclusion. Patients had blood sampled at baseline and again on cycle 4 day 1 and cycle 7 day 1. The data were obtained in a study of OX40 agonist ivuxolimab in advanced cancers. Using immunoSEQ multiplex PCR, the repertoire was profiled, and TCRdb retains in-frame clones only, with some absent. Counted here are some 100,000 clones, 70% to 90% occurring once; the ten biggest clones make up around 0.76%. The sequence was collected from an adult with an advanced solid tumor such as melanoma, head and neck, liver or kidney cancer. The specimen comprised CD4+ or CD8+ T cells sorted from blood, sampled in a trial of the OX40 agonist ivuxolimab.

The CDR3 bases are TGTGCCAGCAGCACCTATAGAGACACTGAAGCTTTCTTT. Protein product: CASSTYRDTEAFF. V and J are TRBV11-2 and TRBJ1-1; D gene ambiguous. Germline CDR1 is SGHAT and CDR2 is FQNNGV. This CDR3 region has 13 residues. Trimming cost V 5 bases and J 3 bases, with 10 bases left between them.